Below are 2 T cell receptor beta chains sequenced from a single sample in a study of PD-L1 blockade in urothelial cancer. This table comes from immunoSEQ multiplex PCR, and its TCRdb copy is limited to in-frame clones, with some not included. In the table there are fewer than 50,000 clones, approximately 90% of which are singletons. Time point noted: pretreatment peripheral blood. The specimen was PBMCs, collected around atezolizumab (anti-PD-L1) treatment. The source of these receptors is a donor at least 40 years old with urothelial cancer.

The chain's CDR3 is CSLAANNEQFF. DNA for the CDR3: TGCAGTCTAGCGGCGAACAATGAGCAGTTCTTC. This sequence joins TRBV20-1 and TRBJ2-1; 7 bases line up with TRBD2. The length of the CDR3 is 11 residues. The germline gives CDR1 DFQATT, CDR2 SNEGSKA (reference sequence). V was pared by 8 bases and J by 5 bases, with 3 bases of the junction left unmatched.

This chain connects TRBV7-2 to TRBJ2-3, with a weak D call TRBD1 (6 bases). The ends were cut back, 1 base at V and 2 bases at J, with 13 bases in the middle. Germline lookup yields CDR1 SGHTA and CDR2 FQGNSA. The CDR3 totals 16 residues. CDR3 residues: CASSLGGRAPTDTQYF. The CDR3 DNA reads TGTGCCAGCAGCTTAGGGGGGCGGGCCCCCACAGATACGCAGTATTTT.